This T cell receptor (beta chain) was found in a study of blood T cell repertoires in COVID-19. The germline gives CDR1 KGHSH, CDR2 LQKENI. Trimming shortened V by 6 bases and J by 3 bases, and 9 bases separated the two germline ends. The CDR3 runs 12 residues. Sequencing was performed with immunoSEQ multiplex PCR; in TCRdb, only in-frame clones are kept and a portion is missing. In the table there are about 200,000 clones, approximately 86% of which are singletons. Only one count was recorded for this clone. The material sequenced was PBMCs or T cells enriched from blood (not recorded which). The genes are TRBV18 and TRBJ2-7; a weak D match, TRBD2 (5 bases). The TCR was taken from a woman aged 25 to 45 who had been exposed to COVID-19. CDR3 residues: CASSPGNYEQYF. DNA of the CDR3: TGTGCCAGCTCCCCGGGGAACTACGAGCAGTACTTC.